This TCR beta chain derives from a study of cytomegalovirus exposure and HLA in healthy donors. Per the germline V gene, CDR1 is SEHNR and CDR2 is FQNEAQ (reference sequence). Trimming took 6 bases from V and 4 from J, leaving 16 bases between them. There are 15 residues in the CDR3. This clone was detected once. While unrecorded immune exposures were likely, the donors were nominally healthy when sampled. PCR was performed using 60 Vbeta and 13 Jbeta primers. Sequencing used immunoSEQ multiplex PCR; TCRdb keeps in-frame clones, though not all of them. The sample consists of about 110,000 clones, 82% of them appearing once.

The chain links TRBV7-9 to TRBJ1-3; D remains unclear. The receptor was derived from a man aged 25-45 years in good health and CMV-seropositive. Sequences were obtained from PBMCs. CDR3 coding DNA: TGTGCCAGCAGTCAAGCCGGAACAGTAGGAAACACCATATATTTT. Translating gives CASSQAGTVGNTIYF.